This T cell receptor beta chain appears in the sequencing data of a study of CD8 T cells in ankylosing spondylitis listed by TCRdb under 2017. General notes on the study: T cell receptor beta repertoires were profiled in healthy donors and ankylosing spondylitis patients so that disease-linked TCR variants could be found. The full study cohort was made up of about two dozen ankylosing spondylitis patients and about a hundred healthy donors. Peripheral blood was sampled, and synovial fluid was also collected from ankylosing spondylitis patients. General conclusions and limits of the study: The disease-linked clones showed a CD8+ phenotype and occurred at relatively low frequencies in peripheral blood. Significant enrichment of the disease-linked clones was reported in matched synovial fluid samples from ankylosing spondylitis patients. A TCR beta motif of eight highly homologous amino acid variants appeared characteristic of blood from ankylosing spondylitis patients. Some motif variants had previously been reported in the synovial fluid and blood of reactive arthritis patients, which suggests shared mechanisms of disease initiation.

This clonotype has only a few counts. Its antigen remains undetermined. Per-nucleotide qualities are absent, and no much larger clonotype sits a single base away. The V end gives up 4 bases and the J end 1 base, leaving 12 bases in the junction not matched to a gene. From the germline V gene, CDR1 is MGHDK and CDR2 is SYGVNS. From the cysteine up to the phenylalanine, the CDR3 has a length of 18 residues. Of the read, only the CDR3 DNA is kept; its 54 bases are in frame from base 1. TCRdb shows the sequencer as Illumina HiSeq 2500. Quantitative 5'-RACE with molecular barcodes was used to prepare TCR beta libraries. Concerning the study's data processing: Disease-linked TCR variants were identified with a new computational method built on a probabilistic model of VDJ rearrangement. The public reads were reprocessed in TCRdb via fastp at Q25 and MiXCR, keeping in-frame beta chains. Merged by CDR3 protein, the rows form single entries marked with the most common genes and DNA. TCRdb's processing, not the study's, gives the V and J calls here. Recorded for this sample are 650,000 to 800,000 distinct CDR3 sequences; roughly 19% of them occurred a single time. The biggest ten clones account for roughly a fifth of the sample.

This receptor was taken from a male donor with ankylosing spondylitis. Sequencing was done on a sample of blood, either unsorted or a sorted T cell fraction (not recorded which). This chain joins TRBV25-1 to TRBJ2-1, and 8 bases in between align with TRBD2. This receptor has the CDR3 CASSGRLARHGSYNEQFF. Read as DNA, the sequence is TGTGCCAGCAGTGGACGACTAGCGCGGCATGGATCCTACAATGAGCAGTTCTTC.